Listed below are T cell receptor beta chains from one sample, sequenced in a study of blood T cell repertoires in COVID-19. Sequencing used immunoSEQ multiplex PCR; TCRdb keeps in-frame clones, though not all of them. The sample includes 170,000 or so clones, almost 85% of them seen just once. The specimen sequenced was peripheral blood. These receptors came from a man between 18 and 29 years old with active or convalescent COVID-19. Both conserved end residues are part of each CDR3. D genes are given only for firm matches. The size field is filled for only some rows; it gives once, few, many or a size class.

v_gene,j_gene,d_gene,abundance,CDR3aa,CDR3nt
TRBV27,TRBJ2-1,TRBD2,-,CASSAGLALNNEQFF,TGTGCCAGCAGTGCTGGACTAGCCCTAAACAATGAGCAGTTCTTC
TRBV25-1,TRBJ1-1,-,-,CASSEVWGRAEAFF,TGTGCCAGCAGTGAAGTATGGGGGCGCGCTGAAGCTTTCTTT
TRBV19,TRBJ1-2,-,-,CASTHRRGNYGYTF,TGTGCCAGTACTCATCGCCGGGGAAACTATGGCTACACCTTC
TRBV5-1,TRBJ1-1,-,-,CASSLVGGRATEAFF,TGCGCCAGCAGCTTGGTAGGCGGGAGGGCCACTGAAGCTTTCTTT
TRBV2,TRBJ2-3,TRBD1,-,CASSEDRGIDTQYF,TGTGCCAGCAGTGAGGACAGGGGGATCGATACGCAGTATTTT
TRBV5-4,TRBJ1-6,TRBD1,-,CASSLSNRGNSPLHF,TGTGCCAGCAGCTTGTCTAACAGGGGAAATTCACCCCTCCACTTT
TRBV6-5,TRBJ2-1,-,-,CASKYPPRCTNEQFF,TGTGCCAGCAAATACCCCCCCCGGTGCACTAATGAGCAGTTCTTC
TRBV11-2,TRBJ1-2,TRBD1,-,CASSSLRDRVGYTF,TGTGCCAGCAGCTCTCTCCGGGACAGGGTTGGCTACACCTTC
TRBV11-2,TRBJ1-5,-,-,CASASGVLQPQHF,TGTGCCAGCGCGAGCGGGGTTCTTCAGCCCCAGCATTTT
TRBV7-7,TRBJ2-1,TRBD2,-,CASSLTGTSEQFF,TGTGCTAGCAGCTTAACCGGGACTAGCGAGCAGTTCTTC
TRBV5-1,TRBJ2-3,-,-,CASSFVSEVTDTQYF,TGCGCCAGCAGCTTTGTATCGGAGGTCACAGATACGCAGTATTTT
TRBV10-2,TRBJ2-7,-,-,CASSESGGRSYEQYF,TGCGCCAGCAGTGAGTCGGGGGGGCGTTCCTACGAGCAGTACTTC
TRBV6-4,TRBJ2-1,TRBD2,once,CASSDSGLAGGSRSSYNEQFF,TGTGCCAGCAGTGACTCGGGACTAGCGGGGGGCTCCCGGAGCTCCTACAATGAGCAGTTCTTC
TRBV29-1,TRBJ1-3,-,-,CSVDEDSGNTIYF,TGCAGCGTCGATGAGGACTCTGGAAACACCATATATTTT
TRBV2,TRBJ1-2,-,many,CASSPRNGRADYGYTF,TGTGCCAGCAGTCCAAGGAACGGCAGGGCTGACTATGGCTACACCTTC
TRBV24-1,TRBJ2-7,TRBD1,-,CALRTGKGGGSGEQYF,TGTGCCCTTCGGACAGGGAAAGGTGGGGGTTCGGGGGAGCAGTACTTC
TRBV6-5,TRBJ1-6,TRBD1,few,CASRDGTVNNSPLHF,TGTGCCAGCAGGGACGGGACAGTGAATAATTCACCCCTCCACTTT
TRBV6-2/TRBV6-3,TRBJ1-2,-,-,CASSHRPGFQYNLNYGYTF,TGTGCCAGCAGTCATCGCCCGGGATTCCAATACAACCTCAACTATGGCTACACCTTC
TRBV6-1,TRBJ1-2,-,-,CASSEGRRAGYYGYTF,TGTGCCAGCAGTGAAGGTCGCAGGGCAGGGTACTATGGCTACACCTTC
TRBV28,TRBJ1-6,-,-,CASSGSEPTSYNSPLHF,TGTGCCAGCAGTGGTTCAGAACCAACCTCCTATAATTCACCCCTCCACTTT
TRBV7-9,TRBJ2-7,TRBD2,-,CASSLAASGKIYEQYF,TGTGCCAGCAGCTTAGCGGCTAGCGGGAAGATCTACGAGCAGTACTTC
TRBV5-1,TRBJ2-7,TRBD2,-,CASGPSGGAYEQYF,TGCGCCAGCGGTCCTAGCGGGGGGGCCTACGAGCAGTACTTC
TRBV7-9,TRBJ1-2,-,-,CASSYFQTSYGYTF,TGTGCCAGCAGCTACTTTCAGACTTCCTATGGCTACACCTTC
TRBV7-9,TRBJ2-7,TRBD1,-,CASSLALTGAPSSYEQYF,TGTGCCAGCAGCTTAGCCCTGACAGGGGCTCCAAGCTCCTACGAGCAGTACTTC
TRBV9,TRBJ1-1,-,-,CASSVDRDTEAFF,TGTGCCAGCAGCGTAGACAGGGACACTGAAGCTTTCTTT
TRBV19,TRBJ1-2,TRBD1,-,CASSRIGQGFASGYYGYTF,TGTGCCAGTAGTCGAATAGGACAGGGGTTCGCATCAGGGTACTATGGCTACACCTTC
TRBV20-1,TRBJ2-5,-,-,CSARSQETQYF,TGCAGTGCTAGGTCACAAGAGACCCAGTACTTC
TRBV4-1,TRBJ2-1,-,-,CASSMGRTTYNEQFF,TGCGCCAGCAGCATGGGACGGACTACCTACAATGAGCAGTTCTTC
TRBV7-5,TRBJ2-7,-,-,CVRSLRPLAANRYEQYF,TGTGTCAGAAGCTTACGACCTCTAGCGGCGAACCGCTACGAGCAGTACTTC
TRBV29-1,TRBJ1-1,TRBD1,once,CSVEVGTEPAFF,TGCAGCGTTGAAGTTGGGACAGAACCAGCTTTCTTT
TRBV5-1,TRBJ2-5,TRBD2,-,CASSPGLAGETQYF,TGCGCCAGCAGCCCAGGACTAGCGGGAGAGACCCAGTACTTC
TRBV10-3,TRBJ2-7,-,-,CAISEFSTGYEQYF,TGTGCCATCAGTGAATTCAGCACAGGCTACGAGCAGTACTTC
TRBV7-2,TRBJ2-1,TRBD2,-,CASSLAGGANEQFF,TGTGCCAGCAGCTTAGCGGGAGGGGCCAATGAGCAGTTCTTC
TRBV12-3/TRBV12-4,TRBJ2-1,-,-,CASSLGNPDEQFF,TGTGCCAGCAGTTTAGGAAACCCGGATGAGCAGTTCTTC
TRBV7-9,TRBJ1-2,-,-,CASSLAGPSYGYTF,TGTGCCAGCAGCCTCGCGGGACCTAGCTATGGCTACACCTTC
TRBV10-2,TRBJ2-3,TRBD2,-,CASRPGLAGGRDTQYF,TGCGCCAGCAGACCCGGACTAGCGGGAGGTCGGGATACGCAGTATTTT
TRBV29-1,TRBJ2-5,-,-,CSVVTGEETQYF,TGCAGCGTTGTAACCGGAGAAGAGACCCAGTACTTC
TRBV5-6,TRBJ1-5,TRBD1,-,CASSLSSGQGNQPQHF,TGTGCCAGCAGCTTGTCGTCGGGACAGGGCAATCAGCCCCAGCATTTT
TRBV3-1/TRBV3-2,TRBJ2-7,-,-,CASSQVGGFRFEQYF,TGTGCCAGCAGCCAAGTTGGAGGGTTCCGATTCGAGCAGTACTTC
TRBV18,TRBJ1-1,-,once,CASSTDTPPEAFF,TGTGCCAGCTCAACCGACACACCCCCTGAAGCTTTCTTT
TRBV30,TRBJ1-1,-,-,CARREGVTEAFF,TGTGCCCGTCGAGAGGGGGTGACTGAAGCTTTCTTT
TRBV30,TRBJ2-1,-,-,CAWSHDILDPKQFF,TGTGCCTGGAGTCACGATATACTAGACCCCAAGCAGTTCTTC
TRBV20-1,TRBJ1-2,TRBD1,-,CSASRTGSNYGYTF,TGCAGTGCTAGTCGGACAGGATCTAACTATGGCTACACCTTC
TRBV19,TRBJ1-4,-,-,CASRGWGRKLFF,TGTGCCAGTAGGGGGTGGGGCCGAAAACTGTTTTTT
TRBV5-1,TRBJ2-3,TRBD2,-,CASSFRTSGLDTQYF,TGCGCCAGCAGCTTCCGGACTAGCGGGTTGGATACGCAGTATTTT
TRBV7-8,TRBJ2-3,TRBD1,-,CASSLQTGGSTDTQYF,TGTGCCAGCAGCTTACAGACAGGGGGGAGCACAGATACGCAGTATTTT
TRBV7-7,TRBJ1-5,TRBD1,-,CASSSGTGLSNQPQHF,TGTGCCAGCAGCTCCGGGACAGGGCTTAGCAATCAGCCCCAGCATTTT
TRBV3-1/TRBV3-2,TRBJ1-1,-,few,CASSQVSEAFF,TGTGCCAGCAGCCAAGTATCTGAAGCTTTCTTT
TRBV18,TRBJ2-3,TRBD2,-,CASSPVSGGVGDTQYF,TGTGCCAGCTCACCAGTCAGCGGGGGAGTGGGAGATACGCAGTATTTT
TRBV4-2,TRBJ2-3,TRBD2,-,CASSPLEAGVTDTQYF,TGTGCCAGCAGCCCACTCGAGGCGGGAGTAACAGATACGCAGTATTTT
TRBV3-1/TRBV3-2,TRBJ1-1,-,-,CASSQDLRNTEAFF,TGTGCCAGCAGCCAAGATCTCAGAAACACTGAAGCTTTCTTT
TRBV18,TRBJ2-1,-,-,CASSPPNNNEQFF,TGTGCCAGCTCACCACCAAATAACAATGAGCAGTTCTTC
TRBV5-4,TRBJ2-1,-,-,CASSSGLSRGSYNEQFF,TGTGCCAGCAGCTCCGGACTCTCCCGAGGCTCCTACAATGAGCAGTTCTTC
TRBV28,TRBJ1-3,-,-,CASQEVSGNTIYF,TGTGCCAGCCAGGAGGTCTCTGGAAACACCATATATTTT
TRBV4-1,TRBJ1-5,-,-,CASSQVGIFQPQHF,TGCGCCAGCAGCCAAGTCGGGATTTTTCAGCCCCAGCATTTT
TRBV4-2,TRBJ1-6,-,-,CASSQGGGGLISPLHF,TGTGCCAGCAGCCAAGGAGGGGGGGGCCTCATTTCACCCCTCCACTTT
TRBV19,TRBJ1-2,-,-,CASSISSGSYGYTF,TGTGCCAGTAGTATATCCTCAGGGTCCTATGGCTACACCTTC
TRBV9,TRBJ1-3,-,-,CASSVGPSSGFSGNTIYF,TGTGCCAGCAGCGTAGGACCCTCCTCAGGATTTTCCGGAAACACCATATATTTT
TRBV11-2,TRBJ2-1,-,-,CASGQGRVEQFF,TGTGCCAGCGGGCAGGGAAGGGTTGAGCAGTTCTTC